A selection of T cell receptor beta chains follows, all from one sample in a study of blood T cell repertoires in COVID-19. Here immunoSEQ multiplex PCR was the method, and the copy in TCRdb shows in-frame clones only, minus some. The sample lists 130,000 to 150,000 clones, around four fifths occurring once. The specimen sequenced was peripheral blood. These receptors originate from a woman aged 40 to 50 with active or convalescent COVID-19. CDR3s include the opening cysteine and the closing phenylalanine or tryptophan. The D gene is left open where the match is weak. Size is stated for part of the rows, as once, few or many counts, or as a class when the clone is expanded.

d_call j_call clone_size v_call cdr3_aa cdr3_nt
NA TRBJ1-2 NA TRBV4-3 CASSQAVTEVNYGYTF TGCGCCAGCAGCCAGGCCGTGACAGAGGTTAACTATGGCTACACCTTC
TRBD2 TRBJ2-3 NA TRBV3-1/TRBV3-2 CASREGGSWFDTQYF TGTGCCAGCAGAGAGGGAGGGTCTTGGTTTGATACGCAGTATTTT
TRBD1 TRBJ2-2 NA TRBV29-1 CSVDQTGVGTGELFF TGCAGCGTTGACCAGACAGGGGTGGGCACCGGGGAGCTGTTTTTT
TRBD1 TRBJ1-1 NA TRBV19 CASSAQGAVSPEAFF TGTGCCAGTAGTGCTCAGGGGGCAGTTAGTCCTGAAGCTTTCTTT
NA TRBJ1-1 NA TRBV7-9 CASSSQGTEAFF TGTGCCAGCAGCTCCCAGGGGACAGAAGCTTTCTTT
NA TRBJ1-5 NA TRBV19 CASTPRQDFQSGPQHF TGTGCCAGTACCCCACGGCAGGATTTCCAATCAGGGCCCCAGCATTTT
NA TRBJ2-7 NA TRBV7-8 CASSLLSQGQSYEQYF TGTGCCAGCAGCCTGCTTTCGCAGGGACAATCCTACGAGCAGTACTTC
TRBD1 TRBJ2-7 NA TRBV18 CASSPAETGLEQYF TGTGCCAGCTCACCAGCCGAGACAGGGCTCGAGCAGTACTTC
NA TRBJ1-2 few TRBV28 CASGRTAYGYTF TGTGCCAGCGGGCGGACAGCGTATGGCTACACCTTC
TRBD2 TRBJ2-5 NA TRBV5-1 CASSFSGGAEETQYF TGCGCCAGCAGCTTCAGCGGGGGGGCTGAAGAGACCCAGTACTTC
NA TRBJ2-2 NA TRBV6-4 CASSDFGGTGELFF TGTGCCAGCAGTGACTTCGGGGGCACCGGGGAGCTGTTTTTT
NA TRBJ2-1 few TRBV2 CATIPLWLETYNEQFF TGTGCCACCATTCCCCTTTGGCTAGAGACCTACAATGAGCAGTTCTTC
TRBD1 TRBJ2-2 NA TRBV6-6 CASSTGVLNTGELFF TGTGCCAGCAGTACAGGGGTTTTGAACACCGGGGAGCTGTTTTTT
NA TRBJ1-2 NA TRBV5-1 CASSPGQGSYTF TGCGCCAGCAGCCCCGGACAAGGGAGCTACACCTTC
TRBD1 TRBJ1-4 NA TRBV6-5 CASSPTGTGAEKLFF TGTGCCAGCTCCCCCACCGGGACAGGGGCTGAAAAACTGTTTTTT
NA TRBJ2-7 NA TRBV29-1 CSVEGLQKSSYEQYF TGCAGCGTTGAAGGGCTTCAGAAAAGCTCCTACGAGCAGTACTTC
TRBD1 TRBJ2-7 NA TRBV28 CASRGTGTGFYEQYF TGTGCCAGCAGAGGAACCGGGACAGGGTTCTACGAGCAGTACTTC
TRBD1 TRBJ2-3 NA TRBV15 CATSRGTGPTDTQYF TGTGCCACCAGCAGAGGGACAGGCCCCACAGATACGCAGTATTTT
TRBD1 TRBJ2-7 NA TRBV28 CASSSRQGMPYEQYF TGTGCCAGCAGCTCAAGACAGGGAATGCCCTACGAGCAGTACTTC
NA TRBJ1-5 NA TRBV9 CASSGISEIGNQPQHF TGTGCCAGCAGCGGAATATCGGAGATCGGCAATCAGCCCCAGCATTTT
NA TRBJ1-3 NA TRBV19 CASRSWRASSGNTIYF TGTGCCAGTAGGTCATGGCGGGCAAGCTCTGGAAACACCATATATTTT
NA TRBJ1-5 NA TRBV6-6 CASSRQGSNQPQHF TGTGCCAGCAGCCGGCAGGGAAGCAATCAGCCCCAGCATTTT
TRBD1 TRBJ1-1 NA TRBV28 CASSERTGGGTEAFF TGTGCCAGCAGTGAAAGGACAGGGGGAGGCACTGAAGCTTTCTTT
NA TRBJ1-6 NA TRBV7-2 CASSPWGGGHSPLHF TGTGCCAGCAGCCCATGGGGGGGCGGCCATTCACCCCTCCACTTT
TRBD1 TRBJ1-1 NA TRBV2 CASSQGAANTEAFF TGTGCCAGCAGTCAGGGGGCGGCGAACACTGAAGCTTTCTTT